A selection of T cell receptor beta chains follows, all from one sample in a study of blood T cell repertoires in COVID-19. Libraries were prepared by immunoSEQ multiplex PCR; TCRdb keeps only in-frame clonotypes and omits some of them. The table includes 200,000 to 300,000 clones, around 87% detected once. The specimen sequenced was peripheral blood. The receptor source for this set is a young woman who had recovered from COVID-19. CDR3s include the opening cysteine and the closing phenylalanine or tryptophan. The order of the fields is J gene, D gene, V gene, clone size, CDR3 DNA, CDR3 protein. A D gene is named only where the DNA matches it firmly. Clone sizes are given selectively: once, few, many, or a class where the clone is expanded.

TRBJ1-1	NA	TRBV30	NA	TGTGCCTGGAGCGATTACAGGAACACTGAAGCTTTCTTT	CAWSDYRNTEAFF
TRBJ2-6	NA	TRBV5-1	NA	TGCGCCAGCAGCCCCCGGGGGGGGGCCAACGTCCTGACTTTC	CASSPRGGANVLTF
TRBJ1-2	NA	TRBV6-6	NA	TGTGCCAGCAGCGTTTCGGTAGTCGCTAACTATGGCTACACCTTC	CASSVSVVANYGYTF
TRBJ2-7	NA	TRBV27	few	TGTGCCAGCAGTGAACGCCTAGCTCGCGCCTACGAGCAGTACTTC	CASSERLARAYEQYF
TRBJ2-5	NA	TRBV3-1/TRBV3-2	NA	TGTGCCAGCAGCACCCGGACGGGGGATTACCAAGAGACCCAGTACTTC	CASSTRTGDYQETQYF
TRBJ1-3	NA	TRBV2	NA	TGTGCCAGCAGTGATTCAGGAAACACCATATATTTT	CASSDSGNTIYF
TRBJ2-1	TRBD2	TRBV12-3/TRBV12-4	NA	TGTGCCAGCACCCACCGGACTAGCCCTGAGCAGTTCTTC	CASTHRTSPEQFF
TRBJ1-3	TRBD1	TRBV5-1	NA	TGCGCCAGCAGCTTGGTCCCGGACAGGGGAGGGGACACCATATATTTT	CASSLVPDRGGDTIYF
TRBJ2-2	NA	TRBV5-1	NA	TGCGCCAGCAGCTTGGTGGCAGTTAACACCGGGGAGCTGTTTTTT	CASSLVAVNTGELFF
TRBJ2-6	NA	TRBV6-2/TRBV6-3	NA	TGTGCCAGCAGCACACGGGTTACCTACTCTGGGGCCAACGTCCTGACTTTC	CASSTRVTYSGANVLTF
TRBJ1-1	NA	TRBV27	NA	TGTGCCAGCAGTGGGGCCGGTGAAGCTTTCTTT	CASSGAGEAFF
TRBJ2-1	TRBD2	TRBV6-4	NA	TGTGCCAGCAGCCGACTAGCGGGGGGGTCTGATGAGCAGTTCTTC	CASSRLAGGSDEQFF
TRBJ2-3	TRBD2	TRBV4-1	NA	TGCGCCAGCAGCCAGGATCTTTGGGGGGGGGATACGCAGTATTTT	CASSQDLWGGDTQYF
TRBJ1-5	NA	TRBV11-2	NA	TGTGCCAGCAGTCCCATTGGGTCGGGAGATCAGCCCCAGCATTTT	CASSPIGSGDQPQHF
TRBJ2-7	TRBD1	TRBV5-1	NA	TGCGCCAGCAGCCAACCGGGACAGGGGAAGGACGAGCAGTACTTC	CASSQPGQGKDEQYF
TRBJ2-5	TRBD2	TRBV20-1	NA	TGCAGTGCCGGGACTATAGAGACCCAGTACTTC	CSAGTIETQYF
TRBJ2-1	TRBD1	TRBV7-9	NA	TGTGCCAGCAGTCAAACAGACAGGGGGCCGGTCAATGAGCAGTTCTTC	CASSQTDRGPVNEQFF
TRBJ1-2	NA	TRBV30	NA	TGTGCCTGGAGTGATACAGGGCTCGGCTACACCTTC	CAWSDTGLGYTF
TRBJ2-5	NA	TRBV9	few	TGTGCCAGCAGCGTAGCAGGGGAGCCCAAAGAGACCCAGTACTTC	CASSVAGEPKETQYF
TRBJ2-2	TRBD2	TRBV6-1	NA	TGTGCCAGCAGTGCCCTAGCGGGGGTGGGGACCGGGGAGCTGTTTTTT	CASSALAGVGTGELFF
TRBJ1-2	NA	TRBV7-2	NA	TGTGCCAGCAAATCCTCCACGGGTCCGGATGGCTACACCTTC	CASKSSTGPDGYTF
TRBJ2-7	NA	TRBV6-2/TRBV6-3	NA	TGTGCCAGCAGTTACTCGATACTAGAAGGATACGAGCAGTACTTC	CASSYSILEGYEQYF
TRBJ2-7	NA	TRBV18	once	TGTGCCAGCTCACCAGATTTCAGCGGGTACGAGCAGTACTTC	CASSPDFSGYEQYF
TRBJ2-3	TRBD2	TRBV5-1	few	TGCGCCAGCAGCCATCGTTCTAGCGGGGATACCCATACGCAGTATTTT	CASSHRSSGDTHTQYF
TRBJ1-2	TRBD1	TRBV18	few	TGTGCCAGCTCACCAAGTGGACAGGGGCCCTCCTATGGCTACACCTTC	CASSPSGQGPSYGYTF
TRBJ2-5	NA	TRBV19	many	TGTGCCAGTAGTATAGACAGGGGAGAGACCCAGTACTTC	CASSIDRGETQYF
TRBJ2-7	NA	TRBV5-1	NA	TGCGCCAGTAGCTTGGCCAACGGGTTCTACGAGCAGTACTTC	CASSLANGFYEQYF
TRBJ2-5	TRBD1	TRBV5-4	NA	TGTGCCAGCAGCATAACAGGGGTAGAGACCCAGTACTTC	CASSITGVETQYF
TRBJ2-7	NA	TRBV4-1	NA	TGCGCCAGCAGTCTCCGGGTAGAAGACGAGCAGTACTTC	CASSLRVEDEQYF
TRBJ2-7	TRBD1	TRBV20-1	NA	TGCAGTGCTAGTCCTCTCTCCGAGTTCGAGGGGGCCCACTACGAGCAGTACTTC	CSASPLSEFEGAHYEQYF
TRBJ2-3	TRBD2	TRBV2	NA	TGTGCCAGCCCTATATCTAGCGGGGGCTTGACTAGCACAGATACGCAGTATTTT	CASPISSGGLTSTDTQYF
TRBJ1-2	NA	TRBV5-1	NA	TGCGCCAGCAGCTTTGACTCGGGTGGCTACACCTTC	CASSFDSGGYTF
TRBJ2-7	TRBD2	TRBV6-5	once	TGTGCCACCGCTAGCGGGGGGGCCTACGAGCAGTACTTC	CATASGGAYEQYF
TRBJ1-4	NA	TRBV6-5	NA	TGTGCCAGCAGTTACTCAGGCCAGGTCCCAGAAAAACTGTTTTTT	CASSYSGQVPEKLFF
TRBJ1-3	NA	TRBV7-9	NA	TGTGCCCTGGCCCGGGTCTCTGGAAACACCATATATTTT	CALARVSGNTIYF
TRBJ2-3	NA	TRBV2	few	TGTGCCAGCAGTATAACCAACGGGGAGGTCACAGATACGCAGTATTTT	CASSITNGEVTDTQYF
TRBJ2-7	TRBD1	TRBV27	NA	TGTGCCAGCAGAAAAAACCGGGACAGGGGGCCTGGAGAGCAGTACTTC	CASRKNRDRGPGEQYF
TRBJ2-1	TRBD2	TRBV6-4	few	TGTGCCAGCAGTGGAAGCGGGGAGTACAATGAGCAGTTCTTC	CASSGSGEYNEQFF
TRBJ2-2	NA	TRBV9	NA	TGTGCCAGCAGCGTCGGGGGAAGAAACACCGGGGAGCTGTTTTTT	CASSVGGRNTGELFF
TRBJ2-7	NA	TRBV29-1	NA	TGCAGCGTTTCGGACTCGGGGATATACGAGCAGTACTTC	CSVSDSGIYEQYF
TRBJ1-6	NA	TRBV2	few	TGTGCCAGCAGTCCACCCCTATATGATTCACCCCTCCACTTT	CASSPPLYDSPLHF
TRBJ1-1	NA	TRBV12-3/TRBV12-4	NA	TGTGCCAGCAGCAAGAACACTGAAGCTTTCTTT	CASSKNTEAFF
TRBJ2-3	TRBD1	TRBV7-3	NA	TGTGCCAGCAGCGGGGACAGGGGGCGGACAGATACGCAGTATTTT	CASSGDRGRTDTQYF
TRBJ1-4	TRBD1	TRBV27	NA	TGTGCCAGCAGGGACAGGCGTAATGAAAAACTGTTTTTT	CASRDRRNEKLFF
TRBJ2-2	NA	TRBV24-1	NA	TGTGCCACCAGTGATCCTGGACAACCCGGGGAGCTGTTTTTT	CATSDPGQPGELFF
TRBJ1-1	TRBD1	TRBV7-6	NA	TGTGCCAGCAGCCAGGGCCAGGGGGTGAGAACTGAAGCTTTCTTT	CASSQGQGVRTEAFF
TRBJ1-2	TRBD1	TRBV24-1	NA	TGTGCCACCAGTGGAGGGACAGGACTAATCTATGGCTACACCTTC	CATSGGTGLIYGYTF
TRBJ2-5	NA	TRBV7-6	NA	TGTGCCAGCAGCGCAAATACAGGACACCAAGAGACCCAGTACTTC	CASSANTGHQETQYF
TRBJ1-1	TRBD1	TRBV6-5	NA	TGTGCCACCCAACAGGGGGTCCTATACACTGAAGCTTTCTTT	CATQQGVLYTEAFF
TRBJ1-1	NA	TRBV5-1	NA	TGCGCCAGCAGCTTTAGCCTCATGAACACTGAAGCTTTCTTT	CASSFSLMNTEAFF
TRBJ2-7	TRBD2	TRBV5-1	NA	TGCGCCAGCAGCCGGTCTAGCGGGTCCTACGAGCAGTACTTC	CASSRSSGSYEQYF